This entry features one T cell receptor beta chain sequence. The sample comes from a study of shared clonotypes between healthy human individuals. The CDR3 extends over 13 amino acids. CDR1 and CDR2 (germline): MNHNS, SASEGT. Trimming cost V 1 base and J 3 bases, with 4 bases left between them. Several immunoSEQ plates received, in even portions, the genomic DNA of each subset. The table came from immunoSEQ multiplex PCR; TCRdb's copy has only in-frame clones and leaves some out. The sample has about a million clones; around 75% are singletons. The sequencing sample was made of memory CD4+ T cells sorted from blood. The subset was: CD45RA-negative fraction. The source is a man between 18 and 29 years old in good health. The chain combines TRBV6-1 with TRBJ1-5; D is undetermined. CDR3 protein: CASSEVPNQPQHF. CDR3 DNA: TGTGCCAGCAGTGAAGTGCCCAATCAGCCCCAGCATTTT.